Following are 15 T cell receptor beta chains from one sample sequenced in a study of shared clonotypes between healthy human individuals (dated by TCRdb to about 2020). Library preparation used the immunoSEQ multiplex PCR assay. TCRdb's version of the immuneACCESS table is confined to in-frame rearrangements and falls short of the full clone set. An unresolved V gene accounts for under half of the shortfall where checked; the remainder is of unknown origin. The sample table holds over a million clones, of which about 84% were seen once. 0.6% to 0.75% of the sample is in the top ten clones. The sequenced material came from memory CD4+ T cells from PBMCs. The intended sense of this specimen's cell subset or site label: CD45RA-negative fraction. These receptors all come from a man younger than 35 in good health. Some clones in this sample may be carry-over from other donors' samples.

Written as DNA, the CDR3 is TGTGCCATCAGTGAGCCAGACAGGGGGCATACTGAAGCTTTCTTT. It encodes CAISEPDRGHTEAFF. V and J are TRBV10-3 and TRBJ1-1, with 10 bases that match TRBD1. The CDR3 has 15 residues. Unmatched junction bases numbered 5, after V lost 2 bases and J lost 5 bases. Germline lookup yields CDR1 ENHRY and CDR2 SYGVKD.

This chain connects TRBV9 to TRBJ2-7; the match to TRBD2 covers 8 bases. CDR3 length: 15 residues. In germline, CDR1 is SGDLS, CDR2 YYNGEE. V lost 0 bases to trimming and J lost 2 bases; unmatched junction nucleotides: 4. The DNA for the CDR3 is TGTGCCAGCAGCGTAGGGGGTAGCGGGACCTACGAGCAGTACTTC. It encodes CASSVGGSGTYEQYF.

The genes are TRBV28 and TRBJ2-1; D is undetermined. The CDR3 loop spans 15 amino acids. V shed 2 bases and J shed 0 bases, with 8 bases lying between them. CDR1 and CDR2 from the germline V gene are MDHEN and SYDVKM. CDR3 sequence: CASSLGLSSYNEQFF. The CDR3 coding sequence is TGTGCCAGCAGTTTAGGGCTGAGCTCCTACAATGAGCAGTTCTTC.

Details on this clone: A much larger clone lies a single base off, so this may be a read error. This CDR3 is also generated by other DNA sequences in the sample. V is TRBV7-2 and J is TRBJ2-1; D not certain. V was trimmed by 5 bases and J by 0 bases, leaving 5 bases between them. The CDR3 loop spans 13 amino acids. Germline V gives CDR1 SGHTA, CDR2 FQGNSA. The CDR3 protein is CASSRSSYNEQFF. CDR3 DNA: TGTGCCAGCAGCAGAAGCTCCTACAATGAGCAGTTCTTC.

This clone was seen just once. V and J are TRBV7-2 and TRBJ2-5, with D perhaps assigned TRBD1 or TRBD2 (5 bases each). V lost 5 bases and J 5 bases, leaving 15 bases between the germline ends. The CDR3 runs 14 residues. CDR1 SGHTA and CDR2 FQGNSA come from the germline V gene. The CDR3 DNA sequence: TGTGCCAGCAGCCCCGGGACCAGGACTGAGACCCAGTACTTC. Amino acid sequence: CASSPGTRTETQYF.

In its sample, this clone was seen many times. The genes are TRBV5-6 and TRBJ1-1; perhaps TRBD1 as D (5 bases). The CDR3 is 15 residues long. Trimming cost V 1 base and J 1 base, with 11 bases left between them. Per the germline V gene, CDR1 is SGHDT and CDR2 is YYEEEE. CDR3 DNA sequence: TGTGCCAGCAGCTTGTTGGGGGGACGGAACACTGAAGCTTTCTTT. Protein product: CASSLLGGRNTEAFF.

This rearrangement joins TRBV4-3 to TRBJ1-5; D call uncertain. This CDR3 spans 16 amino acids. The V gene lost 4 bases and the J gene lost 0 bases, with 13 bases spanning the gap. Germline CDR1 is LGHNA and CDR2 is YSLEER. CDR3 region: CASSPGAAYSNQPQHF. The CDR3 nucleotides are TGCGCCAGCAGCCCGGGCGCTGCATATAGCAATCAGCCCCAGCATTTT.

The chain employs TRBV7-3 and TRBJ1-1, with D unclear. Germline CDR1 and CDR2: SGHTA and FQGTGA. V lost 4 bases to trimming and J lost 6 bases, with 15 bases between them. This CDR3 has 14 amino acids. CDR3 protein: CASSSQGKGPEAFF. The DNA for the CDR3 is TGTGCCAGCAGCTCACAAGGGAAAGGCCCTGAAGCTTTCTTT. The complete variable domain, with remaining parts taken from reference TRBV7-3 and TRBJ1-1, reads GAGVSQTPSNKVTEKGKYVELRCDPISGHTALYWYRQSLGQGPEFLIYFQGTGAADDSGLPNDRFFAVRPEGSVSTLKIQRTERGDSAVYLCASSSQGKGPEAFFGQGTRLTVV.

The J gene is TRBJ2-2, the V gene TRBV6-5; D is unresolved. V was cut by 6 bases and J by 3 bases, with 11 bases left in between. CDR1 and CDR2 from the germline V gene are MNHEY and SVGAGI. CDR3 size: 14 residues. CDR3 residues: CASSPDLYTGELFF. DNA for the CDR3: TGTGCCAGCAGCCCGGACCTATACACCGGGGAGCTGTTTTTT.

The CDR3 loop is CASSEPKGGEKLFF. CDR3 sequence (DNA): TGCGCCAGCAGCGAACCCAAAGGGGGTGAAAAACTGTTTTTT. The chain is built from TRBV5-1 and TRBJ1-4; D may be TRBD1 (6 bases). Per the germline V gene, CDR1 is SGHRS and CDR2 is YFSETQ. CDR3 length: 14 residues. Trimming cost V 4 bases and J 7 bases, with 14 bases left between them.

The rearrangement uses TRBV5-1 and TRBJ1-1, with D perhaps TRBD1 (6 bases). This CDR3 is built from 16 residues. The V gene lost 4 bases and the J gene lost 0 bases, with 16 bases spanning the gap. The germline V gene encodes CDR1 SGHRS and CDR2 YFSETQ. CDR3 DNA: TGCGCCAGCAGCCTCAGTGGACAGCCACTGAACACTGAAGCTTTCTTT. This sequence encodes CASSLSGQPLNTEAFF.

J is TRBJ1-1 and V is TRBV14; 11 bases agree with TRBD1. Per germline, CDR1 SGHDN and CDR2 FVKESK. V was pared by 9 bases and J by 2 bases, with 11 bases of the junction left unmatched. This CDR3 is built from 16 residues. The DNA of the CDR3 is TGTGCCAGTACTCTACGGACAGGGGGCGATAACACTGAAGCTTTCTTT. Translation: CASTLRTGGDNTEAFF.

V usage is TRBV7-9 and J usage is TRBJ2-5; TRBD2 might be the D (6 bases). The germline V gene encodes CDR1 SEHNR and CDR2 FQNEAQ (reference sequence). This CDR3 region has 13 residues. The ends were cut back, 3 bases at V and 3 bases at J, with 8 bases in the middle. In DNA form, the CDR3 reads TGTGCCAGCAGCTTCGGGGGAGAAGAGACCCAGTACTTC. This gives the protein CASSFGGEETQYF.

V usage is TRBV11-2 and J usage is TRBJ1-4, with 7 bases that match TRBD1. This CDR3 comprises 15 residues. Germline CDR1 SGHAT, CDR2 FQNNGV. Losses at the gene ends were 5 bases for V and 4 bases for J; bases not matched to a gene: 7. The CDR3 sequence: CASSKSGTDNEKLFF. The CDR3, as DNA: TGTGCCAGCAGCAAAAGTGGGACAGATAATGAAAAACTGTTTTTT.

This clone was seen a single time. The gene calls are TRBV28 and TRBJ2-2; D possibly uses TRBD1 or TRBD2 (5 bases each). V was clipped by 5 bases and J by 5 bases, with 15 bases between them. CDR3 length: 15 residues. CDR1 is MDHEN, CDR2 SYDVKM, per germline. CDR3 sequence (DNA): TGTGCCAGCAGTCCTCAGGGTCGAGGGACCGGGGAGCTGTTTTTT. Translating it yields CASSPQGRGTGELFF.